This passage covers 32 T cell receptor beta chains from one sample sequenced in a study of blood T cell repertoires in COVID-19. Clones were read by immunoSEQ multiplex PCR, and TCRdb kept only the in-frame ones, dropping some. There are about 180,000 clones in the sample; approximately 88% occur only once, and 3.5% to 5% lies in the top ten. Sequencing used peripheral blood. Receptor source: a woman aged 25 to 39 with acute or convalescent COVID-19.

This sequence joins TRBV10-3 and TRBJ1-5; 9 bases align to TRBD1. Trimming at V came to 6 bases and at J to 5 bases, leaving 5 bases not matched to a gene. The CDR3 runs 14 residues. The germline V gene encodes CDR1 ENHRY and CDR2 SYGVKD. The CDR3 DNA follows: TGTGCCATCAGCGGACAGGGGCCCGATCAGCCCCAGCATTTT. Its protein is CAISGQGPDQPQHF.

The chain has TRBV18 and TRBJ1-2, with TRBD1 matching over 7 bases. Germline CDR1 is KGHSH and CDR2 is LQKENI. Losses at the gene ends were 5 bases for V and 7 bases for J; bases not matched to a gene: 7. This CDR3 is built from 13 residues. This CDR3 is CASSRQGPTGYTF. As DNA, the CDR3 is TGTGCCAGCTCAAGACAGGGTCCCACTGGCTACACCTTC.

This chain links TRBV9 with TRBJ1-3; D not certain. The CDR3 has 13 amino acids. V lost 7 bases and J lost 2, with 10 bases in between. The germline CDR1 and CDR2 sequences are SGDLS and YYNGEE. Here the CDR3 reads CASGRLTGNTIYF. DNA for the CDR3: TGTGCCAGCGGGAGGCTTACTGGAAACACCATATATTTT.

J is TRBJ1-1 and V is TRBV14, with D possibly being TRBD1 (5 bases). CDR3 length: 12 residues. The ends were cut back, 1 base at V and 10 bases at J, with 10 bases in the middle. Germline V lookup: CDR1 SGHDN, CDR2 FVKESK. The CDR3 DNA is TGTGCCAGCAGCCAAGCCAGGGTTGGAGCTTTCTTT. Residues: CASSQARVGAFF.

The chain couples TRBV28 to TRBJ1-2; D is unresolved. CDR1 is MDHEN, CDR2 SYDVKM, per germline. Deletions cut 3 bases from V and 7 bases from J, with 9 bases between. CDR3 size: 12 residues. CDR3 coding DNA: TGTGCCAGCAGTTTGCGGTCCGTTGGCTACACCTTC. It codes for CASSLRSVGYTF.

V and J are TRBV5-8 and TRBJ1-5; the D is unclear. The CDR3 contains 13 residues. Germline-derived CDR1 and CDR2 are SGHTS and YDEGEE. V lost 0 bases to trimming and J lost 9 bases, with 10 bases between them. CDR3 bases: TGTGCCAGCAGCTTGGAGCGGGCTTCGCCCCAGCATTTT. Translating gives CASSLERASPQHF. The full variable domain, its missing parts supplied by reference TRBV5-8 and TRBJ1-5, is EAGVTQSPTHLIKTRGQQATLRCSPISGHTSVYWYQQALGLGLQFLLWYDEGEERNRGNFPPRFSGRQFPNYSSELNVNALELEDSALYLCASSLERASPQHFGDGTRLSIL.

The chain uses TRBV15 and TRBJ1-1, with D uncertain. V gave up 1 base and J gave up 8 bases, with 5 bases separating them. The germline V gene has CDR1 LNHNV and CDR2 YYDKDF (reference sequence). This CDR3 has 11 amino acids. This CDR3 is CATSRVGEAFF. The CDR3 nucleotides are TGTGCCACCAGCAGAGTCGGGGAAGCTTTCTTT.

The chain has TRBV4-2 and TRBJ2-5, with TRBD1 identical over 7 bases. Germline loops: CDR1 LGHNA, CDR2 YNFKEQ. J lost 4 bases, V lost 1 base, and 6 bases had no gene match. This CDR3 is built from 15 residues. CDR3 residues: CASSQGVRQGETQYF. In DNA, the CDR3 is TGTGCCAGCAGCCAAGGGGTGAGACAGGGAGAGACCCAGTACTTC.

V is TRBV9 and J is TRBJ2-5; 10 bases map to TRBD2. The CDR3 extends over 13 amino acids. The germline V gene has CDR1 SGDLS and CDR2 YYNGEE. The V and J ends lost 2 bases and 7 bases, in that order; junction bases with no gene match: 2. The CDR3 spells CASSVIAGGTQYF. The CDR3 DNA reads as TGTGCCAGCAGCGTTATAGCGGGAGGGACCCAGTACTTC.

The chain employs TRBV19 and TRBJ2-4, with TRBD1 matching over 8 bases. The V gene end was trimmed by 5 bases and the J gene end by 6 bases; junction bases not matched to a gene: 15. The CDR3 covers 17 residues. The germline V gene has CDR1 LNHDA and CDR2 SQIVND (reference sequence). As DNA, the CDR3 is TGTGCCAGTAGTCCTTCTTCCATAGACAGGGGAGGAAACATTCAGTACTTC. It specifies CASSPSSIDRGGNIQYF.

This clone was recorded once. The chain links TRBV5-1 to TRBJ2-7; possibly TRBD1 for D (6 bases). CDR3 length: 18 residues. CDR1 is SGHRS, CDR2 YFSETQ, per germline. Trimming removed 4 bases at V and 0 bases at J, with 23 bases between. The CDR3 DNA reads as TGCGCCAGCAGCCCGGACCCAGGGGCGGTTGGAACCTCCTACGAGCAGTACTTC. Its translation: CASSPDPGAVGTSYEQYF.

This clone has a handful of counts. The rearrangement uses TRBV5-1 and TRBJ1-6; weak D call: TRBD1 (5 bases). Germline lookup yields CDR1 SGHRS and CDR2 YFSETQ. The V and J ends lost 0 bases and 6 bases respectively, with 13 bases between them. This CDR3 has 16 amino acids. The CDR3 here is CASSLAGRGSNSPLHF. The CDR3 DNA reads as TGCGCCAGCAGCTTGGCCGGGAGGGGATCTAATTCACCCCTCCACTTT.

The rearrangement links TRBV19 to TRBJ2-6, with D maybe TRBD1 (7 bases). There are 16 residues in the CDR3. The germline gives CDR1 LNHDA, CDR2 SQIVND (reference sequence). Between the trimmed V and J ends, which lost 7 bases and 4 bases, there was a span of 17 bases. The CDR3 sequence: CASTHFRGAGANVLTF. In DNA, the CDR3 is TGTGCCAGTACCCATTTCAGGGGGGCCGGGGCCAACGTCCTGACTTTC.

DNA for the CDR3: TGTGCCAGCAGAAACGGGGGGTGGGACTACGAGCAGTACTTC. As protein: CASRNGGWDYEQYF. The genes are TRBV28 and TRBJ2-7; the match to TRBD2 covers 7 bases. Germline V gives CDR1 MDHEN, CDR2 SYDVKM. V trimming: 6 bases; J trimming: 3 bases; junction bases outside the gene matches: 8. The CDR3 is 14 amino acids.

The rearrangement links TRBV30 to TRBJ1-5; D is unresolved. The CDR3 loop spans 12 amino acids. From germline, CDR1 is GTSNPN and CDR2 SVGIG (reference sequence). Trimming shortened V by 5 bases and J by 1 base, and 6 bases separated the two germline ends. CDR3 in DNA: TGTGCCTGGGCGGGAAGCAATCAGCCCCAGCATTTT. It specifies CAWAGSNQPQHF.

The chain has TRBV5-1 and TRBJ1-6; 8 nucleotides agree with TRBD1. The CDR3 extends over 14 amino acids. Germline CDR1 SGHRS, CDR2 YFSETQ. Trimming removed 4 bases from V and 7 bases from J; junction bases left unmatched: 4. The CDR3: CASSRDRPNSPLHF. The DNA of the CDR3 is TGCGCCAGCAGCCGGGACAGGCCAAATTCACCCCTCCACTTT.

This clone has a single count. This rearrangement joins TRBV7-2 to TRBJ1-4; tentatively, D is TRBD1 (6 bases). Trimming shortened V by 5 bases and J by 7 bases, and 11 bases separated the two germline ends. This CDR3 contains 13 residues. In germline, CDR1 is SGHTA, CDR2 FQGNSA. The CDR3 is CASSPGQTEKLFF. The CDR3 DNA is TGTGCCAGCAGCCCTGGACAGACTGAAAAACTGTTTTTT.

CDR3 loop: CASSGVGMNQPQHF. The CDR3 DNA is TGTGCCAGCAGTGGAGTCGGGATGAATCAGCCCCAGCATTTT. This chain links TRBV2 with TRBJ1-5; D is undetermined. The CDR3 is 14 residues long. CDR1 is SNHLY and CDR2 is FYNNEI in the germline V gene. V lost 4 bases to trimming and J lost 4 bases, with 11 bases between them.

The J gene is TRBJ2-7, the V gene TRBV7-2; unclear D gene. Germline V gene lookup returns CDR1 SGHTA and CDR2 FQGNSA. V was pared by 1 base and J by 3 bases, with 7 bases between. The CDR3 contains 13 residues. CDR3 region: CASSLEAVYEQYF. The CDR3 nucleotides read TGTGCCAGCAGCTTAGAGGCGGTCTACGAGCAGTACTTC.

The sample holds a few counts of this clone. The chain carries TRBV28 and TRBJ1-2, with a tentative D call TRBD1 (5 bases). The CDR3 covers 11 residues. V was cut by 9 bases and J by 8 bases, with 13 bases left in between. Looked up from germline, CDR1 is MDHEN and CDR2 is SYDVKM. CDR3 region: CASRRDQGYTF. The CDR3 DNA follows: TGTGCCAGTCGCAGGGATCAAGGCTACACCTTC.

This clone was observed a few times. This rearrangement joins TRBV10-3 to TRBJ2-3, with a weak D call TRBD2 (6 bases). The CDR3 is 13 amino acids. Germline CDR1 ENHRY, CDR2 SYGVKD. V was trimmed by 6 bases and J by 0 bases, leaving 7 bases between them. CDR3 amino acids: CAISGTSTDTQYF. In nucleotides, the CDR3 is TGTGCCATCAGCGGGACTAGCACAGATACGCAGTATTTT.

CDR3 nucleotide sequence: TGTGCCACCAGCAGAGATTGGGGGGTGGTCTCCGAGCAGTACTTC. Translated: CATSRDWGVVSEQYF. The chain joins TRBV15 to TRBJ2-7, with D maybe TRBD2 (6 bases). The V gene lost 0 bases and the J gene lost 6 bases, with 15 bases spanning the gap. In germline, CDR1 is LNHNV, CDR2 YYDKDF (reference sequence). The CDR3 covers 15 residues.

The chain carries TRBV2 and TRBJ1-1; the D is unclear. With 7 bases removed from V and 5 bases from J, the gap between germline ends came to 11 bases. Germline V gene sequence: CDR1 SNHLY, CDR2 FYNNEI. This CDR3 spans 12 amino acids. The CDR3 bases are TGTGCCAGCACGTACAGTAAGACTGAAGCTTTCTTT. Its translation: CASTYSKTEAFF.

The genes are TRBV19 and TRBJ1-1; D uncertain. V was clipped by 4 bases and J by 3 bases, with 12 bases between them. The CDR3 sequence is 14 residues long. CDR1 and CDR2 (germline): LNHDA, SQIVND (reference sequence). The CDR3 loop is CASSKRQADTEAFF. The CDR3 DNA reads TGTGCCAGTAGTAAGCGGCAGGCGGACACTGAAGCTTTCTTT.

The V and J genes are TRBV27 and TRBJ1-4; D is perhaps TRBD1 (5 bases). Germline V gene data show CDR1 as MNHEY and CDR2 as SMNVEV (reference sequence). This CDR3 comprises 13 residues. Trimming took off 5 bases at V and 8 bases at J, with 12 bases between the two ends. CDR3 region: CASSTGGREKLFF. In DNA, the CDR3 is TGTGCCAGCAGTACAGGTGGTAGAGAAAAACTGTTTTTT.

The rearrangement uses TRBV2 and TRBJ1-5; 10 bases map to TRBD1. This CDR3 is 15 amino acids long. J lost 3 bases, V lost 7 bases, and 6 bases had no gene match. CDR1 and CDR2 (germline): SNHLY, FYNNEI. CDR3 nucleotide sequence: TGTGCCAGCACCGGGGACAGGGGAGACAATCAGCCCCAGCATTTT. It specifies CASTGDRGDNQPQHF.

This clone was observed once. The rearrangement uses TRBV30 and TRBJ2-7, with a tentative D call TRBD2 (5 bases). This CDR3 is built from 13 residues. V lost 3 bases and J lost 2, with 11 bases in between. CDR1 and CDR2 (germline): GTSNPN, SVGIG (reference sequence). CDR3 DNA: TGTGCCTGGAGGACTACTAGGACCTACGAGCAGTACTTC. Protein: CAWRTTRTYEQYF.

The chain uses TRBV10-3 and TRBJ1-2; 9 nucleotides line up with TRBD1. Trimming at V came to 4 bases and at J to 8 bases, leaving 5 bases not matched to a gene. CDR1 is ENHRY, CDR2 SYGVKD, per germline. This CDR3 region has 13 residues. The DNA of the CDR3 is TGTGCCATCAGTGGGACAGGGGAAGGCGGCTACACCTTC. Protein: CAISGTGEGGYTF.

Here the CDR3 DNA reads TGTGCCAGCGCACGAAGGGGGATATATAGCAATCAGCCCCAGCATTTT. Protein sequence: CASARRGIYSNQPQHF. The V and J genes are TRBV21-1 and TRBJ1-5; the table's D gene call, TRBD1, was not cross checked with the DNA. TRBV21-1 is a pseudogene segment. The CDR3 has 16 amino acids.

The chain combines TRBV7-9 with TRBJ2-7, with unresolved D. Germline-derived CDR1 and CDR2 are SEHNR and FQNEAQ (reference sequence). This CDR3 region has 11 residues. V lost 5 bases to trimming and J lost 3 bases, with 5 bases between them. CDR3 sequence (DNA): TGTGCCAGCAGCACATTCTACGAGCAGTACTTC. Protein: CASSTFYEQYF.

The chain links TRBV3-1 (or the pseudogene TRBV3-2) to TRBJ2-3; D gene ambiguous. Trimming pared 8 bases from V and 0 bases from J, leaving 9 bases between. The CDR3 sequence is 13 residues long. The germline V gene encodes CDR1 LGHDT and CDR2 YNNKEL (reference sequence). CDR3 nucleotide sequence: TGTGCCAGCGGAGACCCTAGCACAGATACGCAGTATTTT. Translation: CASGDPSTDTQYF.

The rearrangement links TRBV25-1 to TRBJ1-4; no reliable D call. The CDR3 runs 14 residues. The germline CDR1 and CDR2 sequences are MGHDK and SYGVNS. V lost 1 base and J lost 12, with 15 bases in between. The CDR3: CASSESPTSEELFF. The CDR3 DNA reads TGTGCCAGCAGTGAATCGCCAACAAGCGAAGAACTGTTTTTT.